The 14 T cell receptor beta chains reported below all come from one sample, sequenced in a study of shared clonotypes between healthy human individuals (TCRdb year 2020). CD8 naive samples consisted of CD45RO-negative cells that were positively selected for CCR7, yielding a CD45RA+CCR7+ population without TemRA cells. The library was generated by the immunoSEQ multiplex PCR assay. TCRdb re-hosts the immuneACCESS table, in-frame sequences only. Its copies lack some clones; in the studies checked, an unresolved V gene accounts for under half of them, and the cause for the rest is not known. The sample has about 2.2 million clones on record, roughly 93% of them singletons. Jointly, the top ten make up about 1.7% of the sample. The sequenced sample consisted of naive CD8+ T cells from PBMCs. The sample's cell subset or site, from its label and the paper: CD45RA+CCR7+. The receptor source for this set is a man between 18 and 29 years old in good health. Some clones in this sample may be carry-over from other donors' samples.

Only a few counts were recorded for this clone. The V gene is TRBV11-2, the J gene TRBJ1-1, with D unclear. The germline gives CDR1 SGHAT, CDR2 FQNNGV. The CDR3 extends over 16 amino acids. V lost 6 bases and J lost 0, with 17 bases in between. This chain's CDR3 is CASSGRATPMNTEAFF. Written as DNA, the CDR3 is TGTGCCAGCAGTGGCCGGGCGACCCCCATGAACACTGAAGCTTTCTTT.

The sample holds one count of this clone. The chain couples TRBV7-9 to TRBJ2-5, with D possibly TRBD1 on 5 matching bases. Looked up from germline, CDR1 is SEHNR and CDR2 is FQNEAQ (reference sequence). The CDR3 contains 15 residues. The germline V and J ends were trimmed by 4 bases and 2 bases, with 14 bases remaining between them. The chain's CDR3 is CASSSPTDLQETQYF. In DNA form, the CDR3 reads TGTGCCAGCAGCTCTCCGACAGACTTACAAGAGACCCAGTACTTC.

The chain is built from TRBV27 and TRBJ2-5, with TRBD2 as a possible D gene (5 bases). Germline V gene data show CDR1 as MNHEY and CDR2 as SMNVEV (reference sequence). The ends were cut back, 2 bases at V and 1 base at J, with 8 bases in the middle. This CDR3 is 14 amino acids long. In DNA form, the CDR3 reads TGTGCCAGCAGTTTAATGGCGGGCCAAGAGACCCAGTACTTC. Amino acid sequence: CASSLMAGQETQYF.

Concerning this clone: The sample contains more than one DNA sequence encoding this CDR3. The CDR3 nucleotides read TGTGCCAGCAGCCGGCGGGGGGACACTGAAGCTTTCTTT. Amino acid sequence: CASSRRGDTEAFF. The chain has TRBV14 and TRBJ1-1; D may be TRBD1 (5 bases). CDR3 length equals 13 residues. CDR1 SGHDN and CDR2 FVKESK come from the germline V gene. V was shortened by 4 bases and J by 3 bases, with 9 bases between the two germline ends.

The V gene is TRBV2, the J gene TRBJ1-1, with 10 bases identical to TRBD1. CDR3 size: 15 residues. The germline gives CDR1 SNHLY, CDR2 FYNNEI. J gave up 7 bases and V 2 bases, and 7 bases lay outside the gene matches. For the CDR3, the DNA is TGTGCCAGCAGTGAAAGGGACAGGGGACGGGGTGAAGCTTTCTTT. It is translated as CASSERDRGRGEAFF.

The chain combines TRBV4-2 with TRBJ1-1, with D perhaps matching TRBD1 (5 bases). V lost 0 bases and J 3 bases, leaving 11 bases between the germline ends. This CDR3 region has 15 residues. Per germline, CDR1 LGHNA and CDR2 YNFKEQ. The CDR3, as DNA: TGTGCCAGCAGCCAAGATGGGGGGATTTACACTGAAGCTTTCTTT. Translation: CASSQDGGIYTEAFF.

The chain uses TRBV4-1 and TRBJ1-3; the D is unclear. CDR3 length: 19 amino acids. V was clipped by 1 base and J by 2 bases, with 21 bases between them. Germline CDR1 is MGHRA and CDR2 is YSYEKL. In DNA, the CDR3 is TGCGCCAGCAGCCAAGGGGCGGCCAGGATAGGTTTAACTGGAAACACCATATATTTT. This encodes CASSQGAARIGLTGNTIYF.

This clone has just a few counts. V usage is TRBV4-1 and J usage is TRBJ2-1, with 10 positions matching TRBD2. Germline V gene data show CDR1 as MGHRA and CDR2 as YSYEKL. The CDR3 is made up of 17 amino acids. Unmatched junction bases numbered 8, after V lost 3 bases and J lost 3 bases. DNA of the CDR3: TGCGCCAGCAGCCAGGGGACTAGCGAAAGACGCTACAATGAGCAGTTCTTC. It codes for CASSQGTSERRYNEQFF.

The J gene is TRBJ2-7, the V gene TRBV5-1; TRBD1 aligns across 7 bases. CDR1 and CDR2 from the germline V gene are SGHRS and YFSETQ. V lost 3 bases to trimming and J lost 2 bases; unmatched junction nucleotides: 5. There are 14 residues in the CDR3. The CDR3 region has the DNA TGCGCCAGCAGCTCCGGACAGGATCCCTACGAGCAGTACTTC. Residues: CASSSGQDPYEQYF.

The chain employs TRBV7-2 and TRBJ2-1; maybe TRBD1 (5 bases). Per germline, CDR1 SGHTA and CDR2 FQGNSA. This CDR3 region has 15 residues. Trimming shortened V by 1 base and J by 3 bases, and 10 bases separated the two germline ends. The CDR3, as DNA: TGTGCCAGCAGCTTAGACAGGACGAACTACAATGAGCAGTTCTTC. Its translation: CASSLDRTNYNEQFF.

The chain links TRBV5-6 to TRBJ1-2; no clear D gene. Trimming removed 7 bases at V and 4 bases at J, with 14 bases between. Germline values: CDR1 SGHDT, CDR2 YYEEEE. The CDR3 contains 13 residues. The CDR3 coding sequence is TGTGCCAGCGAGTCGAATCCGGCCTATGGCTACACCTTC. This encodes CASESNPAYGYTF.

The V and J genes are TRBV29-1 and TRBJ2-1; D perhaps matches TRBD2 (5 bases). V was clipped by 6 bases and J by 0 bases, with 18 bases between them. The CDR3 runs 16 residues. The V gene's germline CDR1 is SQVTM and CDR2 ANQGSEA. CDR3 DNA sequence: TGCAGCGTCAGCTCCGGAGGACCCTACTCCTACAATGAGCAGTTCTTC. Translation gives CSVSSGGPYSYNEQFF.

The V call is TRBV10-3, the J call TRBJ2-3, with D possibly TRBD2 on 5 matching bases. V was shortened by 8 bases and J by 5 bases, with 14 bases between the two germline ends. Germline CDR1 reads ENHRY; CDR2 reads SYGVKD. The CDR3 covers 13 residues. CDR3 region: CAICSRVIDTQYF. CDR3 bases: TGTGCCATCTGCTCGCGGGTAATAGATACGCAGTATTTT.

The J gene is TRBJ2-7, the V gene TRBV29-1, with D perhaps TRBD1 (6 bases). There are 15 residues in the CDR3. The V gene's germline CDR1 is SQVTM and CDR2 ANQGSEA. V dropped 1 base and J dropped 2 bases, with 15 bases sitting between them. The CDR3 sequence is CSVEAQDRPPYEQYF. The DNA for the CDR3 is TGCAGCGTTGAAGCCCAGGACAGACCCCCCTACGAGCAGTACTTC.